The entry below describes one T cell receptor beta chain. The data were taken from a study of CD8 T cells in Susac syndrome. When the RNA was reverse transcribed, random hexamers were used with an input of about 0.5 to 1 ug. Amplification of TCR beta CDR3 used immunoSEQ multiplex PCR across 54 Vbeta and 13 Jbeta. In TCRdb, the immunoSEQ multiplex PCR reads were re-called with MiXCR into one record per CDR3 protein. This table holds some 110,000 distinct CDR3 sequences, around 95% found once. Germline values: CDR1 SGHTA, CDR2 FQGNSA. V was shortened by 5 bases and J by 0 bases, with 14 bases between the two germline ends. This CDR3 spans 17 amino acids. Negative isolation yielded CD4+ and CD8+ T cells, and FACS enriched TEMRA cells.

The chain links TRBV7-2 to TRBJ2-6, with D perhaps TRBD1 (6 bases). The sample comprised CD4+ T cells from PBMCs. The receptor was derived from a human donor in good health. CDR3 protein: CASSPGHPGSGANVLTF. CDR3 nucleotides: TGTGCCAGCAGCCCGGGACACCCGGGCTCTGGGGCCAACGTCCTGACTTTC.